This TCR beta chain was sequenced for a study of beta chain features in type 1 diabetes. Germline CDR1 SGHAT, CDR2 FQNNGV. V was clipped by 5 bases and J by 2 bases, with 13 bases between them. The CDR3 has 14 amino acids. Reverse transcribing all isolated RNA meant expressed TCRB transcripts were sequenced. Data came from immunoSEQ multiplex PCR; TCRdb stores just in-frame clones and leaves some out. The sample contains 95,000 to 110,000 clones, approximately 30% of which appear only once. Study-level points and caveats: The naive, central memory and Treg TCRB repertoires showed an apparent similarity that was greater among patients than among healthy donors. Within each of all four CD4+ subsets, Type 1 diabetes patients had TCRB CDR3s that were moderately but significantly shorter.

With respect to this clone: Its antigen is currently unknown.

This clonotype was sampled from a woman under 30 with type 1 diabetes. The gene calls are TRBV11-2 and TRBJ2-7; D is ambiguous. Sequenced input: central memory CD4+ T cells from blood. DNA for the CDR3: TGTGCCAGCAGCCCTCTGAGGAAAGCCTACGAGCAGTACTTC. This encodes CASSPLRKAYEQYF. Filled out from reference TRBV11-2 and TRBJ2-7, the complete variable domain reads EAGVAQSPRYKIIEKRQSVAFWCNPISGHATLYWYQQILGQGPKLLIQFQNNGVVDDSQLPKDRFSAERLKGVDSTLKIQPAKLEDSAVYLCASSPLRKAYEQYFGPGTRLTVT.